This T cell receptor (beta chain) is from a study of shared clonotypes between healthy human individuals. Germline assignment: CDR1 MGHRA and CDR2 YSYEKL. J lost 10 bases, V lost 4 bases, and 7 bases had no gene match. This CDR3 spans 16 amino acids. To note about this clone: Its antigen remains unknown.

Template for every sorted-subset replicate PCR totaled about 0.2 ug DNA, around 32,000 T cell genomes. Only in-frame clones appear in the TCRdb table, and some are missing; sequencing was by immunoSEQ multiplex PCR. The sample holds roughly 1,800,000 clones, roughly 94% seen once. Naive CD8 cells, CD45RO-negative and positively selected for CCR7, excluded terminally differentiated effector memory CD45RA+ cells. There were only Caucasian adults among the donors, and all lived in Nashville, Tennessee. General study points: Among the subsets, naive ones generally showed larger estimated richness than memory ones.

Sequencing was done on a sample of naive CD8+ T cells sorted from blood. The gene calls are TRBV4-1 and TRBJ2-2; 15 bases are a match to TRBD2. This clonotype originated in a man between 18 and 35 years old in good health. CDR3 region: CASSPGLAGGHTELFF. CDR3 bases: TGCGCCAGCAGCCCTGGACTAGCGGGGGGGCATACGGAGCTGTTTTTT.